These T cell receptor beta chains were read from a single sample in a study of T cells after yellow fever vaccination. TCRdb reprocessed the 5' RACE reads with MiXCR, giving one entry per CDR3 protein. In the table there are 310,000 or so distinct CDR3 sequences, 3.6% of which are singletons. The source material was PBMCs, sampled on the day of the yellow fever booster vaccination. The receptors were gathered from a man between 18 and 35 years old who received the YFV17D yellow fever vaccine. CDR3s include the opening cysteine and the closing phenylalanine or tryptophan. Fields, in order: clone size, D gene, J gene, V gene, CDR3 protein, CDR3 DNA. D genes are given only for firm matches. Part of the rows lack a size; the others show once, few, many or a class for expanded clones.

clone_size: many; d_call: -; j_call: TRBJ1-2; v_call: TRBV7-2; cdr3_aa: CASSLAPVTLNYGYTF; cdr3_nt: TGTGCCAGCAGCTTAGCCCCAGTTACGCTGAACTATGGCTACACCTTC
clone_size: many; d_call: -; j_call: TRBJ1-1; v_call: TRBV5-6; cdr3_aa: CASSLHRQLNTEAFF; cdr3_nt: TGTGCCAGCAGCTTGCACAGACAGTTGAACACTGAAGCTTTCTTT
clone_size: few; d_call: TRBD2; j_call: TRBJ2-5; v_call: TRBV12-3/TRBV12-4; cdr3_aa: CASSFRGGVQETQYF; cdr3_nt: TGTGCCAGCAGTTTTCGGGGGGGAGTCCAAGAGACCCAGTACTTC
clone_size: many; d_call: TRBD1; j_call: TRBJ1-1; v_call: TRBV19; cdr3_aa: CASSTWDRGPGNTEAFF; cdr3_nt: TGTGCCAGTAGTACTTGGGACAGGGGGCCAGGGAACACTGAAGCTTTCTTT
clone_size: many; d_call: TRBD1; j_call: TRBJ2-2; v_call: TRBV6-7; cdr3_aa: CASVSRLKRDSPNTGELFF; cdr3_nt: TGTGCCAGCGTGTCACGGTTAAAAAGGGACAGCCCGAACACCGGGGAGCTGTTTTTT
clone_size: many; d_call: -; j_call: TRBJ2-1; v_call: TRBV7-2; cdr3_aa: CASSPTQGMHQFF; cdr3_nt: TGTGCCAGCAGCCCCACACAGGGAATGCATCAGTTCTTC
clone_size: -; d_call: TRBD2; j_call: TRBJ2-1; v_call: TRBV20-1; cdr3_aa: CSARLAADSYNEQFF; cdr3_nt: TGCAGTGCTAGGCTAGCGGCGGACTCCTACAATGAGCAGTTCTTC
clone_size: -; d_call: -; j_call: TRBJ2-1; v_call: TRBV5-4; cdr3_aa: CASSLAAGAPNYNEQFF; cdr3_nt: TGTGCCAGCAGCTTGGCGGCGGGGGCCCCAAACTACAATGAGCAGTTCTTC
clone_size: many; d_call: -; j_call: TRBJ1-2; v_call: TRBV18; cdr3_aa: CASSPDRSTNYGYTF; cdr3_nt: TGTGCCAGCTCACCCGACAGATCCACTAACTATGGCTACACCTTC
clone_size: many; d_call: TRBD1; j_call: TRBJ1-5; v_call: TRBV7-2; cdr3_aa: CASRGTGGNQPQHF; cdr3_nt: TGTGCCAGCAGGGGGACAGGGGGCAATCAGCCCCAGCATTTT
clone_size: few; d_call: TRBD1; j_call: TRBJ1-6; v_call: TRBV4-1; cdr3_aa: CASSPSGTGYSPLHF; cdr3_nt: TGCGCCAGCAGCCCCTCCGGGACAGGGTATTCACCCCTCCACTTT
clone_size: few; d_call: -; j_call: TRBJ2-5; v_call: TRBV9; cdr3_aa: CASSSLSRAETQYF; cdr3_nt: TGTGCCAGCAGCTCCCTGTCCCGTGCGGAGACCCAGTACTTC
clone_size: many; d_call: -; j_call: TRBJ2-7; v_call: TRBV4-1; cdr3_aa: CASSLSRRGKGYYEQYF; cdr3_nt: TGCGCCAGCAGCCTATCGCGTAGGGGAAAGGGGTACTACGAGCAGTACTTC
clone_size: many; d_call: -; j_call: TRBJ2-3; v_call: TRBV24-1; cdr3_aa: CATSDWSTKGFRDTQYF; cdr3_nt: TGTGCCACCAGTGATTGGAGCACCAAGGGGTTTAGAGATACGCAGTATTTT
clone_size: few; d_call: -; j_call: TRBJ2-1; v_call: TRBV5-4; cdr3_aa: CASSPGTYEQFF; cdr3_nt: TGTGCCAGCAGTCCCGGGACTTATGAGCAGTTCTTC
clone_size: many; d_call: -; j_call: TRBJ2-5; v_call: TRBV5-5; cdr3_aa: CASGEGVRGGKTQYF; cdr3_nt: TGTGCCAGCGGAGAGGGGGTTCGAGGTGGGAAGACCCAGTACTTC
clone_size: many; d_call: -; j_call: TRBJ2-7; v_call: TRBV29-1; cdr3_aa: CSVEEGGAFGEQYF; cdr3_nt: TGCAGCGTTGAAGAGGGGGGAGCTTTCGGCGAGCAGTACTTC
clone_size: many; d_call: -; j_call: TRBJ1-2; v_call: TRBV4-3; cdr3_aa: CASSPQTLNYGYTF; cdr3_nt: TGCGCCAGCAGCCCTCAGACCCTTAACTATGGCTACACCTTC
clone_size: -; d_call: -; j_call: TRBJ1-2; v_call: TRBV11-2; cdr3_aa: CASSLVRVNYGYTF; cdr3_nt: TGTGCCAGCAGCTTAGTTCGGGTCAACTATGGCTACACCTTC
clone_size: few; d_call: TRBD1; j_call: TRBJ1-1; v_call: TRBV7-2; cdr3_aa: CASSFQGGAEAFF; cdr3_nt: TGTGCCAGCAGCTTCCAGGGGGGGGCTGAAGCTTTCTTT
clone_size: many; d_call: -; j_call: TRBJ2-5; v_call: TRBV5-1; cdr3_aa: CASSDGLTAVGYQETQYF; cdr3_nt: TGCGCCAGCAGCGATGGACTCACGGCTGTGGGGTACCAAGAGACCCAGTACTTC
clone_size: many; d_call: -; j_call: TRBJ2-1; v_call: TRBV7-2; cdr3_aa: CASSLGGGQSYNEQFF; cdr3_nt: TGTGCCAGCAGTTTAGGGGGGGGACAGTCCTACAATGAGCAGTTCTTC
clone_size: few; d_call: -; j_call: TRBJ1-6; v_call: TRBV7-2; cdr3_aa: CASSLARQYNSPLHF; cdr3_nt: TGTGCCAGCAGCTTAGCCCGGCAATATAATTCACCCCTCCACTTT
clone_size: many; d_call: TRBD2; j_call: TRBJ2-2; v_call: TRBV4-3; cdr3_aa: CASSQGLAGGPGPGELFF; cdr3_nt: TGCGCCAGCAGCCAAGGACTAGCGGGGGGGCCCGGTCCCGGGGAGCTGTTTTTT
clone_size: many; d_call: TRBD1; j_call: TRBJ2-1; v_call: TRBV5-1; cdr3_aa: CASSFTGTEYNEQFF; cdr3_nt: TGCGCCAGCAGCTTTACCGGGACAGAGTACAATGAGCAGTTCTTC
clone_size: many; d_call: -; j_call: TRBJ2-7; v_call: TRBV10-3; cdr3_aa: CAISQDSQIYEQYF; cdr3_nt: TGTGCCATCAGCCAGGACAGTCAAATTTACGAGCAGTACTTC
clone_size: many; d_call: -; j_call: TRBJ1-2; v_call: TRBV20-1; cdr3_aa: CSARDRRGYTF; cdr3_nt: TGCAGTGCTAGAGATCGGCGTGGCTACACCTTC
clone_size: many; d_call: TRBD2; j_call: TRBJ2-5; v_call: TRBV20-1; cdr3_aa: CSAIAGGQETQYF; cdr3_nt: TGCAGTGCGATAGCGGGGGGCCAAGAGACCCAGTACTTC
clone_size: -; d_call: -; j_call: TRBJ2-7; v_call: TRBV10-1; cdr3_aa: CASSESNGVRQYF; cdr3_nt: TGCGCCAGCAGTGAGTCGAACGGGGTTAGGCAGTACTTC
clone_size: many; d_call: -; j_call: TRBJ2-3; v_call: TRBV6-5; cdr3_aa: CASSQPTDTQYF; cdr3_nt: TGTGCCAGCAGTCAACCCACAGATACGCAGTATTTT
clone_size: -; d_call: -; j_call: TRBJ2-1; v_call: TRBV27; cdr3_aa: CASSLWRGVYNEQFF; cdr3_nt: TGTGCCAGCAGTTTGTGGCGGGGAGTTTACAATGAGCAGTTCTTC
clone_size: few; d_call: TRBD1; j_call: TRBJ1-2; v_call: TRBV2; cdr3_aa: CATGQGILKAAGYTF; cdr3_nt: TGTGCCACCGGACAGGGTATACTGAAGGCTGCTGGCTACACCTTC
clone_size: -; d_call: -; j_call: TRBJ1-3; v_call: TRBV4-3; cdr3_aa: CASSQEPGGRGNTIYF; cdr3_nt: TGCGCCAGCAGCCAAGAGCCGGGGGGCCGCGGAAACACCATATATTTT
clone_size: many; d_call: -; j_call: TRBJ2-4; v_call: TRBV20-1; cdr3_aa: CSASSEAAYIQYF; cdr3_nt: TGCAGTGCTAGCTCAGAGGCCGCGTACATTCAGTACTTC
clone_size: many; d_call: -; j_call: TRBJ2-4; v_call: TRBV21-1; cdr3_aa: CASSKRGVGAKNIQYF; cdr3_nt: TGTGCCAGCAGCAAAAGAGGGGTGGGGGCCAAAAACATTCAGTACTTC
clone_size: -; d_call: TRBD1; j_call: TRBJ1-1; v_call: TRBV7-9; cdr3_aa: CASSTPYRGLAGIPEAFF; cdr3_nt: TGTGCCAGCAGCACCCCATACAGGGGGCTCGCTGGGATCCCTGAAGCTTTCTTT
clone_size: many; d_call: -; j_call: TRBJ2-5; v_call: TRBV6-2/TRBV6-3; cdr3_aa: CASSNPGKETQYF; cdr3_nt: TGTGCCAGCAGTAACCCCGGAAAAGAGACCCAGTACTTC
clone_size: few; d_call: -; j_call: TRBJ2-3; v_call: TRBV7-3; cdr3_aa: CASIPFTDTQYF; cdr3_nt: TGTGCCAGCATTCCCTTCACAGATACGCAGTATTTT
clone_size: many; d_call: -; j_call: TRBJ1-1; v_call: TRBV15; cdr3_aa: CATSRAEATEAFF; cdr3_nt: TGTGCCACCAGCCGAGCGGAGGCCACTGAAGCTTTCTTT
clone_size: few; d_call: TRBD2; j_call: TRBJ2-5; v_call: TRBV9; cdr3_aa: CASSENLAGGQETQYF; cdr3_nt: TGTGCCAGCAGCGAAAATCTAGCGGGGGGCCAAGAGACCCAGTACTTC
clone_size: many; d_call: -; j_call: TRBJ1-2; v_call: TRBV4-1; cdr3_aa: CASSHGRDYGYTF; cdr3_nt: TGCGCCAGCAGCCACGGGAGGGACTATGGCTACACCTTC
clone_size: -; d_call: TRBD2; j_call: TRBJ2-1; v_call: TRBV6-5; cdr3_aa: CASSYSLAGGYNEQFF; cdr3_nt: TGTGCCAGCAGTTACTCTCTAGCGGGGGGGTACAATGAGCAGTTCTTC
clone_size: few; d_call: -; j_call: TRBJ2-1; v_call: TRBV4-2; cdr3_aa: CASSQEDYRADDEQFF; cdr3_nt: TGTGCCAGCAGCCAAGAGGACTACCGAGCAGACGATGAGCAGTTCTTC
clone_size: many; d_call: -; j_call: TRBJ2-3; v_call: TRBV5-1; cdr3_aa: CASSLQGSDTQYF; cdr3_nt: TGCGCCAGCAGCTTGCAAGGTTCAGATACGCAGTATTTT
clone_size: -; d_call: TRBD1; j_call: TRBJ1-1; v_call: TRBV12-3/TRBV12-4; cdr3_aa: CASSLTGTGRAEAFF; cdr3_nt: TGTGCCAGCAGTTTAACCGGGACAGGGAGGGCTGAAGCTTTCTTT
clone_size: many; d_call: -; j_call: TRBJ2-3; v_call: TRBV5-1; cdr3_aa: CASRTYAGRTDTQYF; cdr3_nt: TGCGCCAGCAGAACGTATGCGGGACGCACAGATACGCAGTATTTT
clone_size: many; d_call: -; j_call: TRBJ2-7; v_call: TRBV5-1; cdr3_aa: CASRGTGRYEQYF; cdr3_nt: TGCGCCAGCAGGGGAACAGGGCGCTACGAGCAGTACTTC
clone_size: few; d_call: TRBD2; j_call: TRBJ2-7; v_call: TRBV5-1; cdr3_aa: CASSLGIGSGAIPYEQYF; cdr3_nt: TGCGCCAGCAGCTTGGGTATCGGTAGCGGGGCTATTCCCTACGAGCAGTACTTC
clone_size: -; d_call: -; j_call: TRBJ1-4; v_call: TRBV5-1; cdr3_aa: CASSFGGDNEKLFF; cdr3_nt: TGCGCCAGCAGCTTCGGGGGTGATAATGAAAAACTGTTTTTT
clone_size: many; d_call: TRBD2; j_call: TRBJ2-3; v_call: TRBV11-2; cdr3_aa: CASSLALAGGTDTQYF; cdr3_nt: TGTGCCAGCAGCTTAGCTCTAGCGGGGGGCACAGATACGCAGTATTTT
clone_size: once; d_call: -; j_call: TRBJ2-3; v_call: TRBV5-1; cdr3_aa: CAGSFFGGFTDTQYF; cdr3_nt: TGCGCCGGCAGCTTTTTCGGAGGGTTCACAGATACGCAGTATTTT
clone_size: -; d_call: -; j_call: TRBJ1-1; v_call: TRBV13; cdr3_aa: CASSLIENEAFF; cdr3_nt: TGTGCCAGCAGCTTAATCGAGAACGAAGCTTTCTTT
clone_size: few; d_call: -; j_call: TRBJ1-5; v_call: TRBV10-3; cdr3_aa: CAISEAGRSNQPQHF; cdr3_nt: TGTGCCATCAGTGAGGCGGGACGGAGCAATCAGCCCCAGCATTTT
clone_size: few; d_call: -; j_call: TRBJ1-6; v_call: TRBV6-5; cdr3_aa: CASSFGPSDLHF; cdr3_nt: TGTGCCAGCAGTTTCGGCCCCTCGGACCTCCACTTT
clone_size: few; d_call: -; j_call: TRBJ2-7; v_call: TRBV6-2/TRBV6-3; cdr3_aa: CASSYQGGPTREQYF; cdr3_nt: TGTGCCAGCAGTTACCAGGGGGGGCCCACGAGGGAGCAGTACTTC
clone_size: many; d_call: -; j_call: TRBJ2-1; v_call: TRBV11-2; cdr3_aa: CASSLAQYNEQFF; cdr3_nt: TGTGCCAGCAGCTTAGCCCAGTACAATGAGCAGTTCTTC
clone_size: many; d_call: -; j_call: TRBJ1-2; v_call: TRBV4-3; cdr3_aa: CASSRTGFSGVGGYTF; cdr3_nt: TGCGCCAGCAGCCGCACAGGGTTTTCGGGTGTGGGTGGCTACACCTTC
clone_size: few; d_call: -; j_call: TRBJ1-1; v_call: TRBV12-2; cdr3_aa: CASRLEGIRTGSGRMNTEAFF; cdr3_nt: TGTGCAAGTCGCTTAGAGGGAATCCGGACGGGGTCAGGGAGGATGAACACTGAAGCTTTCTTT
clone_size: many; d_call: TRBD2; j_call: TRBJ2-1; v_call: TRBV19; cdr3_aa: CASSITGGSYNEQFF; cdr3_nt: TGTGCCAGTAGTATTACGGGGGGCTCCTACAATGAGCAGTTCTTC